The 6 T cell receptor beta chains reported below all come from one sample, sequenced in a study of blood T cell repertoires in COVID-19. Assay: immunoSEQ multiplex PCR; the TCRdb copy retains only in-frame clones and omits some. The data show more than 200,000 clones, around 90% seen once. What was sequenced was PBMCs or T cells enriched from blood (not recorded which). The origin of the receptors is a woman between 45 and 65 years old who had recovered from COVID-19.

This chain connects TRBV5-6 to TRBJ2-1, with 8 positions matching TRBD1. V shed 4 bases and J 3 bases; nucleotides not matched to a gene: 9. Germline-derived CDR1 and CDR2 are SGHDT and YYEEEE. CDR3 size: 16 residues. This CDR3 is CASSRRGQGLYNEQFF. In DNA form, the CDR3 reads TGTGCCAGCAGCAGAAGAGGACAGGGTCTCTACAATGAGCAGTTCTTC.

The chain uses TRBV30 and TRBJ2-7, with 7 bases matching TRBD1. V lost 0 bases and J lost 0; bases outside the gene matches: 11. Per germline, CDR1 GTSNPN and CDR2 SVGIG (reference sequence). The CDR3 contains 17 residues. This chain's CDR3 is CAWSVPPTGPNSYEQYF. CDR3 DNA: TGTGCCTGGAGTGTACCCCCGACAGGGCCGAACTCCTACGAGCAGTACTTC.

This chain connects TRBV7-2 to TRBJ2-1; 8 bases line up with TRBD2. V dropped 1 base and J dropped 4; count of bases not matched to a gene: 3. Germline V gene sequence: CDR1 SGHTA, CDR2 FQGNSA. The CDR3 is 15 amino acids. The CDR3 loop is CASSLGREGYNEQFF. In DNA, the CDR3 is TGTGCCAGCAGCTTAGGTCGGGAGGGTTACAATGAGCAGTTCTTC.

V and J are TRBV27 and TRBJ2-7; TRBD2 agrees at 7 bases. The V gene end was trimmed by 3 bases and the J gene end by 0 bases; junction bases not matched to a gene: 5. Germline V gene data show CDR1 as MNHEY and CDR2 as SMNVEV (reference sequence). This CDR3 comprises 15 residues. The CDR3 region is CASSLPSGNSYEQYF. CDR3 coding DNA: TGTGCCAGCAGTTTGCCTAGCGGAAACTCCTACGAGCAGTACTTC.

This rearrangement joins TRBV19 to TRBJ2-5; D may be TRBD2 (6 bases). The CDR3 is made up of 13 amino acids. CDR1 is LNHDA, CDR2 SQIVND, per germline (reference sequence). V lost 6 bases, J lost 0 bases, and 8 bases lay in between. The CDR3 loop reads CASRRTNQETQYF. Written as DNA, the CDR3 is TGTGCCAGTAGGAGGACTAACCAAGAGACCCAGTACTTC.

This chain joins TRBV3-1 (or the pseudogene TRBV3-2) and TRBJ1-4; 10 bases are shared with TRBD1. J lost 8 bases, V lost 0 bases, and 9 bases had no gene match. This CDR3 has 17 amino acids. In germline, CDR1 is LGHDT, CDR2 YNNKEL (reference sequence). The CDR3 protein is CASSQDGRGQGWEKLFF. CDR3 nucleotides: TGTGCCAGCAGCCAAGACGGTCGGGGACAGGGGTGGGAAAAACTGTTTTTT.